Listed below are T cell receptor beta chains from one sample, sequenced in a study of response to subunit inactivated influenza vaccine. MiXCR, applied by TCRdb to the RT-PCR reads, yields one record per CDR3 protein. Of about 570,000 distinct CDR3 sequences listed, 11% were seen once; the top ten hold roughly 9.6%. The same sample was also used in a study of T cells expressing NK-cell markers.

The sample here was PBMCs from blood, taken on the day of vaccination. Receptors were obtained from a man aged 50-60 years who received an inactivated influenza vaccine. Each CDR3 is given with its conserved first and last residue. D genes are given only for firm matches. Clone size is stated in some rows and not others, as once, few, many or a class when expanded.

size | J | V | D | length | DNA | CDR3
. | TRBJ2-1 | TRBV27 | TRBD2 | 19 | TGTGCCAGCACCCTTTACCCCGCGGGGGGAGCGGGGGGAGTCAATGAGCAGTTCTTC | CASTLYPAGGAGGVNEQFF
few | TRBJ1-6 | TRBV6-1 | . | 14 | TGTGCCAGCACAGGGATTAAGTATAATTCACCCCTCCACTTT | CASTGIKYNSPLHF
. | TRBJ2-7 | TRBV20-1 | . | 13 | TGCAGTGGAGGCCGGCGGGCCTCCTACGAGCAGTACTTC | CSGGRRASYEQYF
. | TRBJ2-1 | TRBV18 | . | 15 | TGTGCCAGCTCACAAACGTGGGGGGCTAACAATGAGCAGTTCTTC | CASSQTWGANNEQFF
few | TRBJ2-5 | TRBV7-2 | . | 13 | TGTGCCAGCAGCTACCCCGCTCTTTCGAGCCAGTACTTC | CASSYPALSSQYF
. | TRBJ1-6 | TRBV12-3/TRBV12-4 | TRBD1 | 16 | TGTGCCAGCAGTTCATCGACAGGGACCTATAATTCACCCCTCCACTTT | CASSSSTGTYNSPLHF
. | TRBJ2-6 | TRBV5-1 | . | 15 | TGCGCCAGCAGCACCCAGGGTTCTGGGGCCAACGTCCTGACTTTC | CASSTQGSGANVLTF
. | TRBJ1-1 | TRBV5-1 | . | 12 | TGCGCCAGCAGCTTTAGGGGGGTGGAAGCTTTCTTT | CASSFRGVEAFF
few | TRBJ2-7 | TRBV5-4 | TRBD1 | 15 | TGTGCCAGCAGCTCCTGGACAGGGGCATTCTACGAGCAGTACTTC | CASSSWTGAFYEQYF
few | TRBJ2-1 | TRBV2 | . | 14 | TGTGCCAGCAGTGACTTTAGCGTTTACAATGAGCAGTTCTTC | CASSDFSVYNEQFF
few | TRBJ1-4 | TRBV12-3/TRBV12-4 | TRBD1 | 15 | TGTGCCAGCAGTCATCGGACAGGGGGCCGTGAAAAACTGTTTTTT | CASSHRTGGREKLFF
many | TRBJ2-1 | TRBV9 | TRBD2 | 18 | TGTGCCAGCAGCGTCGAAGGGGGCAAGGGACTAGCGGGAGGCGAGCAGTTCTTC | CASSVEGGKGLAGGEQFF
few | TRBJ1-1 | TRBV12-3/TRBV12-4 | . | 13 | TGTGCCAGCACCCTTAGGGACGGCACTGAAGCTTTCTTT | CASTLRDGTEAFF
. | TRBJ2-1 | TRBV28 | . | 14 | TGTGCCAGCAGTTTAGGCTTGAGAGGGGATGAGCAGTTCTTC | CASSLGLRGDEQFF
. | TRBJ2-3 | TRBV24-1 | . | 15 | TGTGCCACCAGTGGGCCGAGTCCTAGCACAGATACGCAGTATTTT | CATSGPSPSTDTQYF
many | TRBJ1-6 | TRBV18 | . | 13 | TGTGCCAGCTCACCCAATCCCCGGGACAACCTCCACTTT | CASSPNPRDNLHF
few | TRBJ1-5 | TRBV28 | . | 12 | TGTGCCAGCAGTTTTAGGCGGCAGCCCCAGCATTTT | CASSFRRQPQHF
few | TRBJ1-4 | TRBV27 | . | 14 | TGTGCCAGCAGTTTACGTATAGCTAATGAAAAACTGTTTTTT | CASSLRIANEKLFF
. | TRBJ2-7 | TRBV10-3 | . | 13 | TGTGCCATCAGTGTCAAAGGGGTCCACGAGCAGTACTTC | CAISVKGVHEQYF
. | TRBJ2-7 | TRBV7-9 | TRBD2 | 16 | TGTGCCAGCACCCAGACGGGGGCGGGAGGGGCATACGAGCAGTACTTC | CASTQTGAGGAYEQYF
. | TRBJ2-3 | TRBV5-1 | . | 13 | TGCGCCAGCAGCTTGGGCAGGGAAGATACGCAGTATTTT | CASSLGREDTQYF
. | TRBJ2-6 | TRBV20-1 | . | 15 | TGCAGTGCTAGAGATATTCGCTCTGGGGCCAACGTCCTGACTTTC | CSARDIRSGANVLTF
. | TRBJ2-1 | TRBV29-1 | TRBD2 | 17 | TGCAGCGTTGCGGGACTAGCGGGAGGGGGCCTCTACAATGAGCAGTTCTTC | CSVAGLAGGGLYNEQFF
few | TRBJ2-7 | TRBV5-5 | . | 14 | TGTGCCAGCAGCTTGGAGTGGACAGCCTCCGAGCAGTACTTC | CASSLEWTASEQYF
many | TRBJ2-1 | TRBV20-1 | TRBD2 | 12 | TGCAGTGCTCCCGCGGGAGTCAATGAGCAGTTCTTC | CSAPAGVNEQFF
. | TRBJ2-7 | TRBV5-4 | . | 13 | TGTGCCAGCAGCTCGGACGGGGCGAGGGAGCAGTACTTC | CASSSDGAREQYF
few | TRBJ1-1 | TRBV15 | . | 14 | TGTGCCACCAGCAGGGACCGCTTTAGGGAAGAAGCTTTCTTT | CATSRDRFREEAFF
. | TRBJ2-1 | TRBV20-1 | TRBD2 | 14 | TGCAGTGCTACGACTAGCGGGGGGTTCTATGAGCAGTTCTTC | CSATTSGGFYEQFF
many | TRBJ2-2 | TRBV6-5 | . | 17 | TGTGCCAGCAGTTACTCTAGCGGTCTGGTTCCTCCCGGGGAGCTGTTTTTT | CASSYSSGLVPPGELFF
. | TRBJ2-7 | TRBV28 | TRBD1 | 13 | TGTGCCAGCAGTATCGAACAGGGGTACGAGCAGTACTTC | CASSIEQGYEQYF
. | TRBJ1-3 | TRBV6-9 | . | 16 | TGTGCCAGCAGTTATTCGAAACAGCTCCCTGGAAACACCATATATTTT | CASSYSKQLPGNTIYF
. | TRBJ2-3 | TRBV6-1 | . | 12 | TGTGCCAGTCAGGGTAGCACAGATACGCAGTATTTT | CASQGSTDTQYF
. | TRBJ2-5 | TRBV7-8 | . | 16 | TGTGCCAGCAGCTTAGCGCAGGGTATCATCCAAGAGACCCAGTACTTC | CASSLAQGIIQETQYF
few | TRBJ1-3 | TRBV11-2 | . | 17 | TGTGCCAGCAGCTTAGATGGGTGGGAGAGCTCTGGAAACACCATATATTTT | CASSLDGWESSGNTIYF
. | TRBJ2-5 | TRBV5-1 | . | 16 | TGCGCCAGCAGCACAACCGGGACATCGAAACCGGAGACCCAGTACTTC | CASSTTGTSKPETQYF
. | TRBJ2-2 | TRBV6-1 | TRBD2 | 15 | TGTGCCAGCAGGCCCGGACTGCGGGGGACCGGGGAGCTGTTTTTT | CASRPGLRGTGELFF
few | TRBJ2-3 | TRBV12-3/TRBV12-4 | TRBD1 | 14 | TGTGCCAGCAGCCTACAGGGGGCCCGAACTGCGCAGTATTTT | CASSLQGARTAQYF
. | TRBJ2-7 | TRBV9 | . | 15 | TGTGCCAGCACCCCATCGTTGTCCCTGACCCACGAGCAGTACTTC | CASTPSLSLTHEQYF
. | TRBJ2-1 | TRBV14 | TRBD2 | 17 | TGTGCCAGCAGCCCGTTTGGAGGGCGGGAGAGGGGCAATGAGCAGTTCTTC | CASSPFGGRERGNEQFF